This T cell receptor (beta chain) was sequenced in a study of shared clonotypes between healthy human individuals (TCRdb year 2020). A note on the overall study: Three men and a couple of women, aged 18 to 49 years, made up the cohort. The study deeply sequenced blood TCR repertoires of five healthy adults to estimate repertoire size and the extent of clonotype sharing between individuals. Per donor, leukapheresis produced somewhere between about 0.9 and 9.5 billion PBMCs. Per donor, three plates each were used for CD4 naive and CD4 memory, two for CD8 naive, and one for CD8 memory. Libraries were prepared and TCR repertoires were sequenced by different laboratories using diverse techniques, in order to increase sequencing depth and limit assay-specific biases.

Using the deep immunoSEQ assay, TCR CDR3 regions were amplified from genomic DNA by multiplex PCR. For each cell subset, the extracted genomic DNA was distributed evenly across all wells of several immunoSEQ 96-well plates, and each plate served as one replicate. For sorted subsets, each replicate PCR was loaded with around 220 ng genomic DNA, equivalent to 32,000 or so T cell genomes. Purified libraries were measured with a Qubit 3.0 fluorometer, size-checked on a Bioanalyzer 2100, and measured again with the KAPA Library Quantification kit. Every immunoSEQ 96-well plate was sequenced on a separate single-read 150-cycle Illumina NextSeq 550 flow cell. In the source study's methods: The immunoSEQ output contained only junctional sequences without quality scores, so filtering could not match that applied to full-length reads. To assign V/J genes and CDR3, sequences were annotated using PyIR, a Python wrapper for IgBLAST v1.9, with IMGT germline references. Reads were removed for weak V/J assignments (E-value above 1e-6), missing CDR3, stop codons, out-of-frame junctions, or ambiguous translated residues. V3J clonotypes were defined by identical inferred V gene, J gene, and CDR3 amino acid sequence. Percentage overlap between repertoires was computed as shared unique clonotypes divided by the size of the smaller repertoire. Richness of each repertoire was evaluated using RTK rarefaction, the Chao1 estimator, and Recon v2.1 estimates of unobserved clonotypes. OLGA was used to compute generation probabilities for all TCRbeta clonotypes that the gDNA method yielded from a few donors. In its TCRdb copy, this immuneACCESS table keeps in-frame sequences only and misses some clones. Where compared with another copy, unresolved V genes explain less than half of these, and the others have no known cause. From that table come the V and J calls and clone size; the DNA was used to work out D and trimming. The sample data list roughly 1,800,000 clones, and roughly 95% of these were observed just once. The top ten hold 1.2% of the sample.

CD8 naive samples were obtained by positive selection for CCR7 among CD45RO-negative cells, yielding a CD45RA+CCR7+ population from which TemRA cells were excluded. Donors were healthy HIV-negative adults with no recently reported acute infections or vaccinations. Every donor was a Caucasian adult living in Nashville, Tennessee, USA. Blood was collected by leukapheresis, and PBMCs were isolated by Ficoll-Histopaque density gradient centrifugation and then cryopreserved in liquid nitrogen vapor phase. Analytical flow cytometry was used to check the purity and quantity of every magnetically sorted T cell population. Genomic DNA was isolated from each sorted fraction and quantified by UV absorbance on a Nanodrop 2000c. This clone was picked up one time. Its antigen target is currently unknown. No base quality information exists; no much larger clone differs at one position. The trim is 2 bases for V and 0 bases for J, with a gap of 10 bases between the germline ends. From cysteine to phenylalanine, the CDR3 is 15 amino acids long. Only the CDR3 DNA is retained, 45 bases long and in frame from the first base. CDR1 and CDR2, per the germline V gene (reference sequence), are GTSNPN and SVGIG.

Results the study describes overall, beyond this receptor: The genetic and exposure-history diversity represented was limited by the small number of donors. Naive subsets generally had larger estimated clonotype richness than memory subsets. Pairwise subsampling led to the expectation that sequencing depth would affect the degree of clonotype sharing among donors. Rarefaction of sorted-subset datasets indicated incomplete sequencing despite the large sequencing depth. Compared with non-shared clonotypes, clonotypes shared by all four sorted-subset donors had higher generation probabilities. Sampling was restricted to blood, and TCR repertoires in tissues likely differ from the TCR repertoires found in blood. Sharing across several donors was observed for approximately 4.6% of naive CD4, about 4% of naive CD8, 2.3% of memory CD4, and roughly 0.4% of memory CD8 clonotypes.

In this chain, TRBV30 is recombined with TRBJ1-4, with no confident D gene call. This TCR was sampled from a man aged 18 to 29 in good health. The sequencing input was naive CD8+ T cells sorted from blood. What this sample's cell subset or site label stands for: CD45RA+CCR7+. The base sequence is TGTGCCTGGAGTAGAGGTCCCGCAACTAATGAAAAACTGTTTTTT. Its amino acids are CAWSRGPATNEKLFF.